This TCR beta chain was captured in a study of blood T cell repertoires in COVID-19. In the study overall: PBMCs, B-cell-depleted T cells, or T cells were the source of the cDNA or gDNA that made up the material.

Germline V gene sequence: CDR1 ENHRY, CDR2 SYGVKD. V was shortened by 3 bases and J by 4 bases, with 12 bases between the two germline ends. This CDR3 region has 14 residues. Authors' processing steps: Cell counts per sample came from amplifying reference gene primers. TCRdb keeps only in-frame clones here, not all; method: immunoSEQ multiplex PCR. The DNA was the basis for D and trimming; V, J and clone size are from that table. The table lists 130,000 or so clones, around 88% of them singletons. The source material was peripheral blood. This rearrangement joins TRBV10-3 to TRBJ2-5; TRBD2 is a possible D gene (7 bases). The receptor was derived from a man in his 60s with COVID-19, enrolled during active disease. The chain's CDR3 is CAISDRGARETQYF. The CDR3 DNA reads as TGTGCCATCAGTGATCGGGGGGCCCGAGAGACCCAGTACTTC.